Below, one T cell receptor (beta chain) is given with its context. Other DNA sequences in this sample translate to the same CDR3. Only in-frame clones appear in the TCRdb table, and some are missing; sequencing was by immunoSEQ multiplex PCR. This table holds some 2.1 million clones, roughly 95% found once. This specimen belongs to a study of shared clonotypes between healthy human individuals. Sequenced material: naive CD4+ T cells sorted from blood. As for subset: CD45RA+ positively selected. The sequence was collected from a man aged 18 to 29 in good health.

DNA for the CDR3: TGTGCCTGGAACGGTAATAGCAATCAGCCCCAGCATTTT. Amino acid sequence: CAWNGNSNQPQHF. The chain combines TRBV30 with TRBJ1-5; the D is unclear. The V gene lost 4 bases and the J gene lost 0 bases, with 7 bases spanning the gap. Per the germline V gene, CDR1 is GTSNPN and CDR2 is SVGIG (reference sequence). This CDR3 region has 13 residues.